The T cell receptor beta chain described here comes from a study of cytomegalovirus exposure and HLA in healthy donors. The overall study: About 84% of around 400 genotyped donors fell in the Caucasian-associated ancestry cluster.

Use of 60 Vbeta and 13 Jbeta primers characterized the PCR. In the original workflow: Counted up in a later analysis, unique TCR beta chains came to about 80 million, with around 11 million shared. Sequenced by immunoSEQ multiplex PCR; TCRdb stores in-frame clones only, minus some. V and J calls plus clone size are reproduced from that table; the DNA served to infer D and trimming. The sample records some 61,000 clones, approximately 75% being singletons. Nominally healthy donors were sampled, though unrecorded immune exposures were likely. The CDR3 is 16 amino acids. J gave up 5 bases and V 5 bases, and 11 bases lay outside the gene matches. The V gene's germline CDR1 is SGHTA and CDR2 FQGNSA. This clone was seen just once.

The rearrangement uses TRBV7-2 and TRBJ2-5, with TRBD2 identical over 10 bases. The sample taken for sequencing was PBMCs. The receptor was derived from a human donor in good health. Written as DNA, the CDR3 is TGTGCCAGCAGCCCCCGAGCGGGGGGGCCCATGGAGACCCAGTACTTC. It is translated as CASSPRAGGPMETQYF.